At least ten counts were recorded for the clone carrying this T cell receptor (beta chain). Antigen unknown. The data were taken from a study of regulatory T cells in long-lasting Graves disease. Study-wide background: The antithyroid drugs taken by newly diagnosed Graves' patients had been used for under 3 months.

Study results and limitations: When disease was persistent, TRBV28, TRBJ1-2 and TRBJ2-5 were the favored segments.

Arm-PCR of CDR3 regions with iRepertoire HTBI primers generated TCR beta libraries. Under the authors' procedure: The study identified 55 to 80 TRBV and 14 to 15 TRBJ segments across samples. TCRdb passed the multiplex PCR reads through MiXCR, listing each CDR3 protein once. The V and J calls reflect TCRdb's pipeline rather than the authors' work. This table has a few hundred thousand distinct CDR3 sequences, over 12% appearing once. The time point is: newly diagnosed GD, antithyroid drugs for less than 3 months. RNA from PBMCs was the source of the TCR library. Germline CDR1 and CDR2: SNHLY and FYNNEI. V lost 5 bases and J 5 bases, leaving 21 bases between the germline ends. The CDR3 is made up of 17 amino acids. The sample was also reused in another study, on T cells in Graves' hyperthyroidism and ophthalmopathy. This second study notes: When ophthalmopathy did not progress within 18 months, Graves' hyperthyroidism was considered stable.

This chain links TRBV2 with TRBJ2-2; D could derive from TRBD1 or TRBD2 (5 bases each). This TCR derives from a middle-aged woman with Graves disease. The source was peripheral blood mononuclear cells (PBMCs), collected at new diagnosis, from a patient treated with antithyroid drugs. In DNA form, the CDR3 reads TGTGCCAGCAGTAGCCGAGGGGCATTAGAACGAACCGGGGAGCTGTTTTTT. Protein: CASSSRGALERTGELFF.